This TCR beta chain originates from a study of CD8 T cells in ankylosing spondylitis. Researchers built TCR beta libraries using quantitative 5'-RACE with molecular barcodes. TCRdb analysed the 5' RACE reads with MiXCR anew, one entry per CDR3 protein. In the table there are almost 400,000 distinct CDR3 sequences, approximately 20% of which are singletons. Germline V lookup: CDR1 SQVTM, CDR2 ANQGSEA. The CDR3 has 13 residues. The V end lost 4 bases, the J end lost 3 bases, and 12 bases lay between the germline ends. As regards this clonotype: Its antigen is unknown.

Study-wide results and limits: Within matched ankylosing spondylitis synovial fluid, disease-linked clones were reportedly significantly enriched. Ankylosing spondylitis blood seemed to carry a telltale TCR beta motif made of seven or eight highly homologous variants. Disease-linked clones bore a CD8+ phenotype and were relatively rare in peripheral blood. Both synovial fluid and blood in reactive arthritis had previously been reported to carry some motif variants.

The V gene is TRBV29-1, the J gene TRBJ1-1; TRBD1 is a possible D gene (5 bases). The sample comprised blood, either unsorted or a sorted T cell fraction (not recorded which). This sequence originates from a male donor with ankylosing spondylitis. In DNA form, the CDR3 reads TGCAGCGTTGGGGGCCCGACGGACACTGAAGCTTTCTTT. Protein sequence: CSVGGPTDTEAFF.